This T cell receptor beta chain was obtained from a study of OX40 agonist ivuxolimab in advanced cancers. In the study overall: Patients in the trial were receiving intravenous ivuxolimab every 2 weeks, at doses of 0.01 to 10 mg/kg.

Only in-frame clones appear in the TCRdb table, and some are missing; sequencing was by immunoSEQ multiplex PCR. The data show about 27,000 clones, roughly 80% seen once. This CDR3 contains 15 residues. Germline values: CDR1 SGDLS, CDR2 YYNGEE. Trimming cost V 2 bases and J 3 bases, with 15 bases left between them. This TCR came from an adult with an advanced solid tumor such as melanoma, head and neck, liver or kidney cancer. V and J are TRBV9 and TRBJ2-7, with D tentatively TRBD2 (6 bases). Sequenced material: CD4+ or CD8+ T cells sorted from blood, taken in a trial of the OX40 agonist ivuxolimab. CDR3 sequence reads: CASSVSGSDDYEQYF. CDR3 in DNA: TGTGCCAGCAGCGTCTCCGGGAGCGATGACTACGAGCAGTACTTC.